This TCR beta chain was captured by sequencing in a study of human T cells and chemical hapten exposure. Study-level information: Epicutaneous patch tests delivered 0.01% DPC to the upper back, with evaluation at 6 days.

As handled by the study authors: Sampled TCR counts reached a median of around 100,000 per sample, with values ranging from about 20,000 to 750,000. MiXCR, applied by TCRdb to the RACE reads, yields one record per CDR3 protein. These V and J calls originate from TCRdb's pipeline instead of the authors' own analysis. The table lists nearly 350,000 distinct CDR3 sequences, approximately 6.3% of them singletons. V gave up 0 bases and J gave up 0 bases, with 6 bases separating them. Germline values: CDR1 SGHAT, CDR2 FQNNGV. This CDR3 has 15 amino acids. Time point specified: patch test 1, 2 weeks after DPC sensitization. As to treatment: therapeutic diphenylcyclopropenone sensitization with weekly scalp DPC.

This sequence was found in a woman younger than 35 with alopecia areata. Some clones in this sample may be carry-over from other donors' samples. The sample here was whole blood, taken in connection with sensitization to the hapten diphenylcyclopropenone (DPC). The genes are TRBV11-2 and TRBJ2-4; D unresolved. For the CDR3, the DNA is TGTGCCAGCAGCTTAGAGTCGCTAGCCAAAAACATTCAGTACTTC. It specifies CASSLESLAKNIQYF.